The rows below give T cell receptor beta chains drawn from one sample of a study of T cells after yellow fever vaccination. TCRdb fed the 5' RACE reads into MiXCR, producing one record per CDR3 protein. This sample has about 240,000 distinct CDR3 sequences, with about 7.1% found just once. The material was CD4+ T cells sorted from PBMCs, obtained 15 days after the yellow fever booster vaccination. These receptor sequences come from a man younger than 45 who received the YFV17D yellow fever vaccine. Each CDR3 is given with its conserved first and last residue. D genes are given only for firm matches. Rows may omit the clone size; those that give it use once, few, many or a size class.

>.|TRBJ2-7|TRBV5-4|.
CASRVAGREHEQYF
TGTGCTTCCCGAGTGGCGGGAAGGGAACACGAGCAGTACTTC
>TRBD1|TRBJ1-5|TRBV29-1|.
CSAVWDRGPNQPQHF
TGCAGCGCCGTTTGGGACAGGGGACCCAATCAGCCCCAGCATTTT
>.|TRBJ2-3|TRBV25-1|.
CASTGDSTDTQYF
TGTGCCAGCACGGGGGACAGCACAGATACGCAGTATTTT
>.|TRBJ1-5|TRBV15|.
CATSRDQDGQPQHF
TGTGCCACCAGCAGAGATCAGGACGGTCAGCCCCAGCATTTT
>.|TRBJ1-1|TRBV20-1|many
CSASPHGTEAFF
TGCAGTGCTAGCCCCCACGGCACTGAAGCTTTCTTT
>.|TRBJ1-2|TRBV7-2|few
CASSFGWSDSNYGYTF
TGTGCCAGCAGCTTCGGTTGGTCGGACTCTAACTATGGCTACACCTTC
>TRBD1|TRBJ2-1|TRBV15|few
CATSRDTTWTGRLGLRGDEQFF
TGTGCCACCAGCAGAGATACCACCTGGACAGGGCGGCTAGGCCTCAGGGGAGATGAGCAGTTCTTC
>TRBD1|TRBJ2-2|TRBV9|few
CASSVGQGMTGELFF
TGTGCCAGCAGCGTAGGACAGGGGATGACCGGGGAGCTGTTTTTT
>.|TRBJ2-5|TRBV14|few
CASSQPDHHETQYF
TGTGCCAGCAGCCAGCCGGACCACCATGAGACCCAGTACTTC
>TRBD2|TRBJ2-7|TRBV20-1|.
CSARGLGEGFREQYF
TGCAGTGCTAGGGGTTTGGGGGAGGGCTTCAGGGAGCAGTACTTC
>.|TRBJ2-7|TRBV19|few
CASRRDAGEYEQYF
TGTGCCAGTAGACGGGACGCCGGGGAGTACGAGCAGTACTTC
>.|TRBJ2-7|TRBV20-1|many
CSAIPGNLYEQYF
TGCAGTGCTATTCCCGGGAACCTCTACGAGCAGTACTTC
>.|TRBJ2-2|TRBV7-7|many
CASSYDTGELFF
TGTGCTAGCAGCTATGACACCGGGGAGCTGTTTTTT
>TRBD1|TRBJ2-7|TRBV19|many
CASSIAHLGGTGSYEQYF
TGTGCCAGTAGTATAGCTCACCTCGGAGGGACAGGGAGCTACGAGCAGTACTTC
>.|TRBJ2-3|TRBV7-2|many
CASSLLDTQYF
TGTGCCAGCAGCTTACTAGATACGCAGTATTTT
>.|TRBJ2-1|TRBV27|.
CASSLFSISRGDEQFF
TGTGCCAGCAGTTTATTTTCCATTTCCCGTGGCGATGAGCAGTTCTTC
>TRBD2|TRBJ2-7|TRBV5-6|once
CVSSLGLAGASYEQYF
TGTGTCAGCAGCTTGGGACTAGCGGGAGCGTCCTACGAGCAGTACTTC
>.|TRBJ2-7|TRBV7-9|.
CASPQISYEQYF
TGTGCCAGCCCCCAGATCTCCTACGAGCAGTACTTC
>.|TRBJ2-7|TRBV28|many
CASSRGGGYEQYF
TGTGCCAGCAGTCGGGGAGGGGGCTACGAGCAGTACTTC
>.|TRBJ1-6|TRBV5-6|.
CASSFRDTGSYNSPLHF
TGTGCCAGCAGCTTCCGGGACACTGGCTCCTATAATTCACCCCTCCACTTT
>TRBD1|TRBJ2-6|TRBV6-5|few
CASSYPRTGYTGANVLTF
TGTGCCAGCAGTTACCCCCGGACAGGGTACACTGGGGCCAACGTCCTGACTTTC
>TRBD1|TRBJ2-3|TRBV3-1|.
CASSHHDRVGTDTQYF
TGTGCCAGCAGCCATCACGACAGGGTGGGGACAGATACGCAGTATTTT
>.|TRBJ2-1|TRBV20-1|few
CSARANEQFF
TGCAGTGCTAGGGCTAATGAGCAGTTCTTC
>.|TRBJ2-5|TRBV29-1|many
CSVRDGGETQYF
TGCAGCGTTCGGGATGGGGGGGAGACCCAGTACTTC
>TRBD2|TRBJ2-1|TRBV20-1|.
CSAIQPSGRFRQFF
TGCAGTGCTATTCAGCCTAGCGGGAGATTTAGGCAGTTCTTC
>TRBD1|TRBJ2-4|TRBV20-1|.
CSAMDRVNIQYF
TGCAGTGCTATGGACAGGGTGAACATTCAGTACTTC
>TRBD1|TRBJ1-2|TRBV4-3|few
CASSLGTGNGYTF
TGCGCCAGCAGCCTCGGGACAGGGAATGGCTACACCTTC
>TRBD2|TRBJ2-3|TRBV23-1|many
CASSRPGTSVASTDTQYF
TGCGCCAGCAGTCGCCCCGGGACTAGCGTTGCTAGCACAGATACGCAGTATTTT
>.|TRBJ2-1|TRBV7-3|few
CASSLTFGGYNEQFF
TGTGCCAGCAGCTTAACGTTCGGCGGGTACAATGAGCAGTTCTTC
>.|TRBJ2-1|TRBV6-2/TRBV6-3|many
CASTMYNEQFF
TGTGCCAGCACCATGTACAATGAGCAGTTCTTC
>.|TRBJ2-1|TRBV2|.
CASSELEGLTYNEQFF
TGTGCCAGCAGTGAATTAGAGGGCCTCACCTACAATGAGCAGTTCTTC
>.|TRBJ2-1|TRBV29-1|.
CSVGVTEQFF
TGCAGCGTTGGTGTCACTGAGCAGTTCTTC
>.|TRBJ2-1|TRBV5-1|few
CASTLEGEQFF
TGCGCCAGCACTCTGGAGGGAGAGCAGTTCTTC
>TRBD2|TRBJ2-5|TRBV7-2|few
CASGRGSKETQYF
TGTGCCAGCGGCCGCGGGAGTAAAGAGACCCAGTACTTC
>.|TRBJ2-7|TRBV12-3/TRBV12-4|few
CASSIGTFYEQYF
TGTGCCAGCAGTATCGGGACATTCTACGAGCAGTACTTC
>.|TRBJ2-3|TRBV20-1|many
CSARQGRKTDTQYF
TGCAGTGCTAGGCAGGGAAGGAAGACAGATACGCAGTATTTT
>TRBD2|TRBJ2-7|TRBV28|.
CASTPTAGTRGEQYF
TGTGCCAGCACCCCAACCGCCGGGACTAGAGGAGAGCAGTACTTC
>TRBD2|TRBJ2-1|TRBV11-2|many
CASSGLAGVNEQFF
TGTGCCAGCAGCGGCCTAGCGGGAGTTAATGAGCAGTTCTTC
>.|TRBJ2-1|TRBV5-1|many
CASSLDREWNEQFF
TGCGCCAGCAGCTTGGACAGGGAATGGAATGAGCAGTTCTTC
>TRBD2|TRBJ2-2|TRBV4-3|.
CASSQGAGGHTGELFF
TGCGCCAGCAGCCAAGGCGCGGGAGGGCACACCGGGGAGCTGTTTTTT
>TRBD1|TRBJ2-2|TRBV18|many
CASSPTGGIAGELFF
TGTGCCAGCTCACCGACAGGGGGCATTGCCGGGGAGCTGTTTTTT
>.|TRBJ2-1|TRBV6-1|.
CASSSWGSSRNEQFF
TGTGCCAGCAGTAGTTGGGGGAGTAGTAGGAATGAGCAGTTCTTC
>.|TRBJ2-5|TRBV3-1|.
CASSQARRALQETQYF
TGTGCCAGCAGCCAGGCCCGACGGGCCCTCCAAGAGACCCAGTACTTC
>.|TRBJ2-7|TRBV28|many
CASSLGGEDSYEQYF
TGTGCCAGCAGTTTGGGCGGGGAAGACTCCTACGAGCAGTACTTC
>.|TRBJ2-1|TRBV20-1|few
CSASVSYEQFF
TGCAGTGCTTCGGTTTCCTATGAGCAGTTCTTC
>TRBD1|TRBJ2-7|TRBV7-8|many
CASSLTVGQLLSYEQYF
TGTGCCAGCAGCCTAACTGTGGGACAGCTACTCTCCTACGAGCAGTACTTC
>TRBD2|TRBJ2-1|TRBV11-3|few
CASSQGPSGAYNEQFF
TGTGCCAGCAGCCAAGGGCCTAGCGGGGCCTACAATGAGCAGTTCTTC
>.|TRBJ1-6|TRBV7-2|few
CASSLVGGSPLHF
TGTGCCAGCAGCTTAGTCGGGGGTTCACCCCTCCACTTT
>TRBD2|TRBJ2-1|TRBV10-3|.
CAISGLAGGGNEQFF
TGTGCCATCAGTGGACTAGCGGGAGGGGGGAATGAGCAGTTCTTC
>TRBD1|TRBJ2-7|TRBV12-3/TRBV12-4|many
CASSLQTGSYEQYF
TGTGCCAGCAGTCTCCAGACAGGGTCCTACGAGCAGTACTTC